Following are 6 T cell receptor beta chains from one sample sequenced in a study of T cells in localized non-small cell lung cancer (dated by TCRdb to the early 2020s). Library construction relied on the immunoSEQ multiplex PCR assay. In its TCRdb copy, this immuneACCESS table keeps in-frame sequences only and misses some clones. Where compared with another copy, unresolved V genes explain less than half of these, and the others have no known cause. For this sample there are fewer than 2,000 clones; roughly 30% appear just once. The ten most abundant clones make up around 18% of the sample. This specimen was normal lung tissue next to the tumor, taken before any cancer treatment. The source is a male donor at least 60 years old with stage I squamous cell lung carcinoma.

This clone was seen only a few times. One end of the junction is discordant with germline, which a read error may explain. The chain carries TRBV6-1 and TRBJ2-1; D remains ambiguous. Looked up from germline, CDR1 is MNHNS and CDR2 is SASEGT. The CDR3 has 13 amino acids. The CDR3 region has the DNA TGTGCCATCAGTGAAGGCCTAAGGGATGAGCAGTTCTTC. Translated: CAISEGLRDEQFF.

This clone has more than one count but fewer than ten. Here the CDR3 DNA reads TGTGCCAGCAGCTTGGCCGTCGCTAGCGGGACCCAATACAATGAGCAGTTCTTC. It is translated as CASSLAVASGTQYNEQFF. V gene TRBV11-3 combines with J gene TRBJ2-1, with 9 positions matching TRBD2. The V and J ends lost 3 bases and 4 bases, in that order; junction bases with no gene match: 13. The CDR3 is 18 residues long. CDR1 SGHNT and CDR2 YENEEA come from the germline V gene.

V is TRBV19 and J is TRBJ1-3; D is unresolved. Trimming took 4 bases from V and 0 from J, leaving 13 bases between them. Looked up from germline, CDR1 is LNHDA and CDR2 is SQIVND (reference sequence). The CDR3 has 16 amino acids. In DNA, the CDR3 is TGTGCCAGTAGTAATTTGATAATTACCTCTGGAAACACCATATATTTT. It codes for CASSNLIITSGNTIYF.

The CDR3 DNA follows: TGTGCCAGCAGGGGTCGGGGGGATACGCAGTATTTT. Amino acids: CASRGRGDTQYF. This chain links TRBV25-1 with TRBJ2-3; TRBD2 is a possible D gene (6 bases). Trimming took 6 bases from V and 6 from J, leaving 10 bases between them. The germline CDR1 and CDR2 sequences are MGHDK and SYGVNS. The CDR3 covers 12 residues.

The V and J genes are TRBV19 and TRBJ1-4; 9 bases align to TRBD1. The CDR3 covers 14 residues. Per germline, CDR1 LNHDA and CDR2 SQIVND (reference sequence). Trimming at V came to 6 bases and at J to 8 bases, leaving 7 bases not matched to a gene. The CDR3 DNA follows: TGTGCCAGTAGCACACAGGGGGCAAGGGAAAAACTGTTTTTT. This sequence encodes CASSTQGAREKLFF.

In its sample, this clone is medium-sized. The gene calls are TRBV11-3 and TRBJ1-5; D gene uncertain. The CDR3 consists of 15 residues. Germline CDR1 is SGHNT and CDR2 is YENEEA. The V end was cut by 4 bases, the J end by 4 bases, with 14 bases between. The chain's CDR3 is CASSWSQDENQPQHF. CDR3 DNA sequence: TGTGCCAGCAGCTGGTCCCAGGACGAGAATCAGCCCCAGCATTTT.